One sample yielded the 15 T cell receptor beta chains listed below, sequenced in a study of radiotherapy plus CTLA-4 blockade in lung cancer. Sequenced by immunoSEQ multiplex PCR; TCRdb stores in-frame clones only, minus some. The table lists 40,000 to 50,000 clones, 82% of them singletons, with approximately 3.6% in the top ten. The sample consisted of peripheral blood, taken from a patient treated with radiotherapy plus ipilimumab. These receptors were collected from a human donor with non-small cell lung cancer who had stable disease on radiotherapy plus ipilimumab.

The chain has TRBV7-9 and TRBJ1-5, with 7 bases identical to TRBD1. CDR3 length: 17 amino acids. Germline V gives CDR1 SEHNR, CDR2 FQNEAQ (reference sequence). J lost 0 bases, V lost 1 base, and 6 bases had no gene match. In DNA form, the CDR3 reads TGTGCCAGCAGCTTAGAGTGGGACAGCCTTAGCAATCAGCCCCAGCATTTT. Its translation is CASSLEWDSLSNQPQHF.

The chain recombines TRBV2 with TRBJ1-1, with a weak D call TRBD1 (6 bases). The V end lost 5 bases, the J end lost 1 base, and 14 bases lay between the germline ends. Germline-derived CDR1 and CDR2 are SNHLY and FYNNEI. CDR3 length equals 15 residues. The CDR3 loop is CASSLSPGQNTEAFF. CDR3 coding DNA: TGTGCCAGCAGTCTAAGCCCGGGACAGAACACTGAAGCTTTCTTT.

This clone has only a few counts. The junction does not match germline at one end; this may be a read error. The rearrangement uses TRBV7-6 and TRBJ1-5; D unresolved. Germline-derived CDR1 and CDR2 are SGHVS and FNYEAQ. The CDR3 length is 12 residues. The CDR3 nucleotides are TGTGCCAGCAGCCCGGAGGCCGGTCCCCTGGATTTT. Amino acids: CASSPEAGPLDF.

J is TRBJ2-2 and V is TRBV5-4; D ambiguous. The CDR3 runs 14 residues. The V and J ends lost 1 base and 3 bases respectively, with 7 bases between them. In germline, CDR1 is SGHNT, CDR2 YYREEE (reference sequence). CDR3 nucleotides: TGTGCCAGCAGCTTGTACAGCTACACCGGGGAGCTGTTTTTT. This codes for CASSLYSYTGELFF.

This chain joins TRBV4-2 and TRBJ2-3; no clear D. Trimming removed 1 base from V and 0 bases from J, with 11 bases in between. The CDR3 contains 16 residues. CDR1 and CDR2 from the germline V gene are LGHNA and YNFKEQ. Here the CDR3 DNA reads TGTGCCAGCAGCCAAGGACTTCTGATGAGCACAGATACGCAGTATTTT. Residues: CASSQGLLMSTDTQYF.

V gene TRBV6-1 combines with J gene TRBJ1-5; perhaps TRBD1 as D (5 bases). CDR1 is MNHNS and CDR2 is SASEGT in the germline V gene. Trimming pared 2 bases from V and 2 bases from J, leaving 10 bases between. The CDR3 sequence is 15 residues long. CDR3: CASSETGRGNQPQHF. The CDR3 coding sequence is TGTGCCAGCAGTGAAACAGGCCGGGGCAATCAGCCCCAGCATTTT.

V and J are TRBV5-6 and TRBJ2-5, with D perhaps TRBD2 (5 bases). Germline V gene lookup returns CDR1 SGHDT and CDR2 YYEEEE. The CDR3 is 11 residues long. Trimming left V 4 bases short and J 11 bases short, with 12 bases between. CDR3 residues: CASSLSREQYF. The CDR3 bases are TGTGCCAGCAGCCTATCAAGGGAGCAGTACTTC.

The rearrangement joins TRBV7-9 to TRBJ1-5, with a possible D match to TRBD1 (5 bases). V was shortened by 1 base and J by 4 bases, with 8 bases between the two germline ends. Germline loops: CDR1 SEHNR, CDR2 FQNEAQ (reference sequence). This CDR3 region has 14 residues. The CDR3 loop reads CASSLGGLNQPQHF. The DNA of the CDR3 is TGTGCCAGCAGCTTAGGGGGCCTAAATCAGCCCCAGCATTTT.

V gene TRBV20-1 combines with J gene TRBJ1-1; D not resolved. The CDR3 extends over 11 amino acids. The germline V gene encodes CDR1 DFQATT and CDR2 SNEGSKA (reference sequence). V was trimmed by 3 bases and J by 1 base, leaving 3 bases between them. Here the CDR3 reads CSASRNTEAFF. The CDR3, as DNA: TGCAGTGCTAGCAGGAACACTGAAGCTTTCTTT.

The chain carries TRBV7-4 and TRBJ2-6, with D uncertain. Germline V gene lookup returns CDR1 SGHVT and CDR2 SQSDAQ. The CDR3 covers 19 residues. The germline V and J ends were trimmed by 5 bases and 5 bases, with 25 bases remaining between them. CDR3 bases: TGTGCCAGCAGCCGCATGAGTTCAGGCTCACAAAGTCGGGCCAACGTCCTGACTTTC. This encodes CASSRMSSGSQSRANVLTF.

This CDR3 reads CATSRGAPGDSPLHF. As DNA, the CDR3 is TGTGCCACCAGCAGAGGGGCGCCCGGGGATTCACCCCTCCACTTT. The chain carries TRBV15 and TRBJ1-6; no clear D gene. This CDR3 has 15 residues. The V end was cut by 1 base, the J end by 8 bases, with 12 bases between. Germline loops: CDR1 LNHNV, CDR2 YYDKDF (reference sequence).

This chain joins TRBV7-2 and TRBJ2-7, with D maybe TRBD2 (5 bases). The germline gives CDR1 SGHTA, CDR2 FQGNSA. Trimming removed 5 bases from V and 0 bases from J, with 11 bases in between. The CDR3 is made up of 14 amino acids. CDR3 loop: CASSISGNSYEQYF. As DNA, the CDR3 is TGTGCCAGCAGCATCTCCGGGAACTCCTACGAGCAGTACTTC.

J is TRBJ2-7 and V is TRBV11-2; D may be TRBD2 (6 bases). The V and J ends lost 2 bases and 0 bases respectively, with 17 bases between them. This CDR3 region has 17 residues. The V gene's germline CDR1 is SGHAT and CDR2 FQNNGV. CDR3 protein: CASSLLGGRRPSYEQYF. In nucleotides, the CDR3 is TGTGCCAGCAGCTTACTTGGGGGGAGGCGACCCTCCTACGAGCAGTACTTC.

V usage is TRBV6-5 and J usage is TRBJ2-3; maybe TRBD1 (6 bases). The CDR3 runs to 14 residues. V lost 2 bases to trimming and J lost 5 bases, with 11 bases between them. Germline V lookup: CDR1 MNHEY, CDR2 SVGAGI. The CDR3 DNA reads TGTGCCAGCAGTTACCAGGGGCGCGTAGATACGCAGTATTTT. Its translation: CASSYQGRVDTQYF.

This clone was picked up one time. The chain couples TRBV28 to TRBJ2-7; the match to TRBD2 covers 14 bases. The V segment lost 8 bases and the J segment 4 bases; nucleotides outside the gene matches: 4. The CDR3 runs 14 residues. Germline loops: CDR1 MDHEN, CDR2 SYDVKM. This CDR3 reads CASLGLAGEYEQYF. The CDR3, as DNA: TGTGCCAGCCTGGGACTAGCGGGAGAGTACGAGCAGTACTTC. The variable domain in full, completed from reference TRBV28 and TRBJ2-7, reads DVKVTQSSRYLVKRTGEKVFLECVQDMDHENMFWYRQDPGLGLRLIYFSYDVKMKEKGDIPEGYSVSREKKERFSLILESASTNQTSMYLCASLGLAGEYEQYFGPGTRLTVT.